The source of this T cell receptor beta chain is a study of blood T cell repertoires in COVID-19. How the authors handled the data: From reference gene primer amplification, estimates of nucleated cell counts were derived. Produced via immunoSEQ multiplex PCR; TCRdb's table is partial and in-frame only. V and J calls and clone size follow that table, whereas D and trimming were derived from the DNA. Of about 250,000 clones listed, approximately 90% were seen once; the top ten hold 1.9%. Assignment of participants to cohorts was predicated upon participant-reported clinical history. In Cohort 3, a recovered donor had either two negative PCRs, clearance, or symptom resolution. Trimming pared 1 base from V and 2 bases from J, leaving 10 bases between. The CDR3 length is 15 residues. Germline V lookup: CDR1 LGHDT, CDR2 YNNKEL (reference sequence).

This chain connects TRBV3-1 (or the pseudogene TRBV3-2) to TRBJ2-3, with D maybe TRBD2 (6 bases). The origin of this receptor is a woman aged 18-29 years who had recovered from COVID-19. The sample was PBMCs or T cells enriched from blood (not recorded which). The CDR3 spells CASSQAGEVTDTQYF. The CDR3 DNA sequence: TGTGCCAGCAGCCAAGCGGGAGAGGTCACAGATACGCAGTATTTT.